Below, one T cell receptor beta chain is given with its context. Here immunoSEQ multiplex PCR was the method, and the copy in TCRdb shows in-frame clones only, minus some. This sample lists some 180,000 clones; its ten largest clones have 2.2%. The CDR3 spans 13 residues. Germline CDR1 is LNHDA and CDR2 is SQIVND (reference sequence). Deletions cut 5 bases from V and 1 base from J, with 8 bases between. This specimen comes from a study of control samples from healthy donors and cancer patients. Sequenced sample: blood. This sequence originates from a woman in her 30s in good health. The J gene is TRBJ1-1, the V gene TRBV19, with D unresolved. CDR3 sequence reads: CASSDVGNTEAFF. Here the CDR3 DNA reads TGTGCCAGTAGTGATGTGGGGAACACTGAAGCTTTCTTT.